A single sample gave rise to the 29 T cell receptor beta chains below, sequenced in a study of T cell repertoires in ileal Crohn's disease. Some clones are missing from TCRdb's copy, which holds only in-frame ones; the method was immunoSEQ multiplex PCR. Of 30,000 or so clones in the sample, about 81% were seen once. What was sequenced was ileal tissue. The source is an adult with Crohn's disease.

V gene TRBV10-1 combines with J gene TRBJ2-2; 7 bases are a match to TRBD2. Trimming cost V 4 bases and J 4 bases; bases outside gene matches: 6. In germline, CDR1 is WNHNN, CDR2 SYGVQD (reference sequence). The CDR3 is 15 residues long. The CDR3 coding sequence is TGCGCCAGCAGTGGAGCGGGACGGAGCACCGGGGAGCTGTTTTTT. Residues: CASSGAGRSTGELFF.

V gene TRBV7-6 combines with J gene TRBJ2-3, with 8 bases that match TRBD2. J gave up 6 bases and V 2 bases, and 1 base lay outside the gene matches. This CDR3 region has 13 residues. In germline, CDR1 is SGHVS, CDR2 FNYEAQ. The CDR3 loop is CASSLRLADTQYF. The CDR3 nucleotides are TGTGCCAGCAGCTTAAGACTAGCGGATACGCAGTATTTT.

The chain recombines TRBV7-8 with TRBJ2-7; the D gene is possibly TRBD2 (6 bases). The germline gives CDR1 SGHVS, CDR2 FQNEAQ. Trimming left V 5 bases short and J 5 bases short, with 16 bases between. The CDR3 is 14 amino acids. CDR3 sequence: CASSPSGGEDEQYF. The CDR3 DNA reads as TGTGCCAGCAGCCCCTCCGGGGGAGAGGACGAGCAGTACTTC.

The CDR3 DNA is TGCGCCAGCAGCTTGGCCTCGAGGGGTGCGGGGGAGCAGTTCTTC. It translates to CASSLASRGAGEQFF. The genes are TRBV5-1 and TRBJ2-1; D might be TRBD2 (6 bases). CDR1 is SGHRS and CDR2 is YFSETQ in the germline V gene. This CDR3 has 15 amino acids. The germline V and J ends were trimmed by 0 bases and 10 bases, with 17 bases remaining between them.

The chain employs TRBV6-5 and TRBJ1-1, with D unresolved. Trimming took 8 bases from V and 5 from J, leaving 9 bases between them. Germline V gives CDR1 MNHEY, CDR2 SVGAGI. The CDR3 is 11 residues long. This CDR3 reads CASRGWTEAFF. As DNA, the CDR3 is TGTGCCAGCCGCGGGTGGACTGAAGCTTTCTTT.

This clone was counted once. The chain carries TRBV25-1 and TRBJ2-1; 8 positions agree with TRBD2. The CDR3 totals 16 residues. CDR1 is MGHDK and CDR2 is SYGVNS in the germline V gene. The junction had 7 bases not matched to a gene; V was cut back by 4 bases and J by 2 bases. CDR3 coding DNA: TGTGCCAGCAGTGCCCGAGCCGGGGGGGCCTACAATGAGCAGTTCTTC. Encoded protein: CASSARAGGAYNEQFF.

The V and J genes are TRBV15 and TRBJ2-7, with D unresolved. V was shortened by 0 bases and J by 0 bases, with 9 bases between the two germline ends. Germline CDR1 reads LNHNV; CDR2 reads YYDKDF (reference sequence). The CDR3 length is 15 residues. In nucleotides, the CDR3 is TGTGCCACCAGCAGAGATTTGGGCACCTCCTACGAGCAGTACTTC. This encodes CATSRDLGTSYEQYF.

V is TRBV5-1 and J is TRBJ1-2; D not resolved. Germline V gives CDR1 SGHRS, CDR2 YFSETQ. V was pared by 3 bases and J by 6 bases, with 12 bases between. The CDR3 length is 13 residues. CDR3 region: CASSSNSQDGYTF. The CDR3 nucleotides read TGCGCCAGCAGCTCAAACTCCCAGGATGGCTACACCTTC.

This chain uses TRBV4-1 with TRBJ1-2, with 9 bases fitting TRBD1. After removal of 4 bases from V and 5 bases from J, the junction contained 17 bases not matched to a gene. The germline V gene encodes CDR1 MGHRA and CDR2 YSYEKL. This CDR3 is 18 amino acids long. Here the CDR3 DNA reads TGCGCCAGCAGCCCCGGGACAGGGCCCTTTTACGACGCTTATGGCTACACCTTC. Translated: CASSPGTGPFYDAYGYTF.

The chain carries TRBV18 and TRBJ1-1; perhaps TRBD1 as D (6 bases). The germline V and J ends were trimmed by 9 bases and 3 bases, with 14 bases remaining between them. The CDR3 runs 13 residues. Germline loops: CDR1 KGHSH, CDR2 LQKENI. CDR3 sequence reads: CASSLQGHTEAFF. In DNA, the CDR3 is TGTGCCAGTTCGCTGCAGGGGCACACTGAAGCTTTCTTT.

The gene calls are TRBV10-2 and TRBJ2-7; possibly TRBD1 for D (6 bases). Trimming left V 7 bases short and J 0 bases short, with 16 bases between. Germline lookup yields CDR1 WSHSY and CDR2 SAAADI. The CDR3 runs 15 residues. The CDR3 bases are TGCGCCAGCAATGACCCAGGACAGAGCTCCTACGAGCAGTACTTC. Its translation is CASNDPGQSSYEQYF.

This chain uses TRBV7-9 with TRBJ1-2; 7 nucleotides agree with TRBD1. The CDR3 length is 15 residues. CDR1 is SEHNR and CDR2 is FQNEAQ in the germline V gene (reference sequence). V dropped 0 bases and J dropped 4; count of bases not matched to a gene: 5. This CDR3 is CASSLARGNGYGYTF. DNA for the CDR3: TGTGCCAGCAGCTTAGCCAGGGGGAATGGCTATGGCTACACCTTC.

The V call is TRBV7-8, the J call TRBJ2-5, with TRBD1 as a possible D gene (5 bases). The CDR3 runs to 14 residues. Germline values: CDR1 SGHVS, CDR2 FQNEAQ. Trimming removed 4 bases at V and 9 bases at J, with 18 bases between. CDR3 protein: CASSSSLDSFAQYF. Here the CDR3 DNA reads TGTGCCAGCAGCTCGAGTTTAGACAGTTTTGCCCAGTACTTC.

The CDR3 coding sequence is TGTGCCAGCAGTAGATCAGGGGGAGAAAGCTATGGCTACACCTTC. Its translation: CASSRSGGESYGYTF. The chain joins TRBV27 to TRBJ1-2; 7 bases line up with TRBD1. With 5 bases clipped from V and 4 bases from J, the junction kept 10 bases outside the gene matches. The V gene's germline CDR1 is MNHEY and CDR2 SMNVEV (reference sequence). This CDR3 region has 15 residues.

The rearrangement links TRBV5-4 to TRBJ2-7; possible D gene TRBD1, 7 bases. The V end was cut by 4 bases, the J end by 3 bases, with 14 bases between. Per germline, CDR1 SGHNT and CDR2 YYREEE (reference sequence). The CDR3 spans 14 residues. The CDR3 sequence: CASSAAGQSYEQYF. Here the CDR3 DNA reads TGTGCCAGCAGCGCCGCGGGACAGAGCTACGAGCAGTACTTC.

The V and J genes are TRBV7-9 and TRBJ1-2; no clear D gene. The CDR3 covers 18 residues. CDR1 is SEHNR and CDR2 is FQNEAQ in the germline V gene (reference sequence). V was clipped by 5 bases and J by 8 bases, with 30 bases between them. CDR3 sequence: CASSRSVGRARHARGYTF. CDR3 in DNA: TGTGCCAGCAGCCGAAGTGTGGGGAGGGCCCGGCACGCGAGAGGCTACACCTTC.

This CDR3 is CASSERDTSSYEQYF. The CDR3 DNA follows: TGTGCCAGCAGTGAGAGGGACACCTCCTCCTACGAGCAGTACTTC. The V and J genes are TRBV2 and TRBJ2-7; maybe TRBD1 (6 bases). Trimming removed 3 bases at V and 0 bases at J, with 12 bases between. The CDR3 is made up of 15 amino acids. Germline lookup yields CDR1 SNHLY and CDR2 FYNNEI.

The chain links TRBV7-9 to TRBJ1-1, with D unclear. This CDR3 spans 12 amino acids. The ends were cut back, 5 bases at V and 6 bases at J, with 10 bases in the middle. Germline assignment: CDR1 SEHNR and CDR2 FQNEAQ (reference sequence). CDR3 sequence reads: CASSPGSAEAFF. The CDR3 nucleotides are TGTGCCAGCAGCCCGGGGAGTGCTGAAGCTTTCTTT.

This sequence joins TRBV19 and TRBJ1-1; TRBD1 matches at 9 bases. V lost 5 bases and J lost 1; bases outside the gene matches: 8. Germline values: CDR1 LNHDA, CDR2 SQIVND (reference sequence). CDR3 length: 16 residues. The CDR3 sequence is CASSPGTGFQNTEAFF. CDR3 coding DNA: TGTGCCAGTAGTCCCGGGACAGGGTTTCAGAACACTGAAGCTTTCTTT.

The J gene is TRBJ2-2, the V gene TRBV4-1, with a possible D match to TRBD2 (6 bases). The CDR3 is 16 residues long. Trimming removed 3 bases from V and 5 bases from J, with 16 bases in between. Germline CDR1 MGHRA, CDR2 YSYEKL. In DNA, the CDR3 is TGCGCCAGCAGCCAGGATCCCGGGAGTTGGACCGGGGAGCTGTTTTTT. Translating gives CASSQDPGSWTGELFF.

The chain combines TRBV7-9 with TRBJ1-1; possible D gene TRBD1, 6 bases. V was pared by 5 bases and J by 5 bases, with 15 bases between. In germline, CDR1 is SEHNR, CDR2 FQNEAQ (reference sequence). There are 14 residues in the CDR3. DNA of the CDR3: TGTGCCAGCAGCCCTGGGGGCTCGGGAACTGAAGCTTTCTTT. Translating it yields CASSPGGSGTEAFF.

V gene TRBV9 combines with J gene TRBJ2-4; tentatively, D is TRBD2 (5 bases). The CDR3 runs to 14 residues. Looked up from germline, CDR1 is SGDLS and CDR2 is YYNGEE. Trimming removed 4 bases from V and 6 bases from J, with 14 bases in between. CDR3 sequence: CASSPGSAGNIQYF. The CDR3 nucleotides are TGTGCCAGCAGCCCAGGAAGCGCGGGAAACATTCAGTACTTC.

CDR3 sequence reads: CAISESNRGLAGGNEQFF. The CDR3 DNA reads TGTGCCATCAGTGAGTCGAACCGGGGACTAGCGGGGGGAAATGAGCAGTTCTTC. This chain uses TRBV10-3 with TRBJ2-1; 15 nucleotides align to TRBD2. Looked up from germline, CDR1 is ENHRY and CDR2 is SYGVKD. The ends lost 0 bases at V and 7 bases at J; junction bases unmatched: 7. The CDR3 has 18 amino acids.

The chain is built from TRBV4-3 and TRBJ2-7, with TRBD1 matching over 11 bases. Germline lookup yields CDR1 LGHNA and CDR2 YSLEER. This CDR3 has 16 amino acids. The V gene end was trimmed by 1 base and the J gene end by 4 bases; junction bases not matched to a gene: 6. CDR3 residues: CASSQVTGTGGYEQYF. The DNA for the CDR3 is TGCGCCAGCAGCCAAGTTACAGGGACAGGGGGTTACGAGCAGTACTTC.

This clone appeared a single time. This chain joins TRBV5-1 and TRBJ2-7, with D uncertain. Germline-derived CDR1 and CDR2 are SGHRS and YFSETQ. The V end was cut by 0 bases, the J end by 1 base, with 5 bases between. The CDR3 runs to 13 residues. This chain's CDR3 is CASSLDYSYEQYF. The DNA for the CDR3 is TGCGCCAGCAGCTTGGACTATTCCTACGAGCAGTACTTC.

J is TRBJ2-5 and V is TRBV7-2, with 9 bases identical to TRBD1. Germline CDR1 reads SGHTA; CDR2 reads FQGNSA. V was pared by 2 bases and J by 2 bases, with 3 bases of the junction left unmatched. The CDR3 is made up of 15 amino acids. This CDR3 is CASSLNRGRQETQYF. DNA for the CDR3: TGTGCCAGCAGCTTAAACAGGGGGCGTCAAGAGACCCAGTACTTC.

The genes are TRBV11-2 and TRBJ1-3, with a possible D match to TRBD1 (5 bases). Trimming left V 5 bases short and J 1 base short, with 12 bases between. The CDR3 is made up of 15 amino acids. In germline, CDR1 is SGHAT, CDR2 FQNNGV. The DNA of the CDR3 is TGTGCCAGCAGCGTGGGACTTCATTCTGGAAACACCATATATTTT. Its translation is CASSVGLHSGNTIYF.

This chain links TRBV6-6 with TRBJ2-2, with 8 bases identical to TRBD1. The length of the CDR3 is 15 residues. The ends lost 5 bases at V and 6 bases at J; junction bases unmatched: 8. Germline CDR1 and CDR2: MNHNY and SVGAGI (reference sequence). CDR3 sequence (DNA): TGTGCCAGCAGTACCCAGACAGGGGCATCCGGGGAGCTGTTTTTT. Its translation is CASSTQTGASGELFF.

The gene calls are TRBV2 and TRBJ1-2; weak D call: TRBD1 (6 bases). Germline assignment: CDR1 SNHLY and CDR2 FYNNEI. V was cut by 7 bases and J by 6 bases, with 21 bases left in between. This CDR3 has 15 amino acids. CDR3 coding DNA: TGTGCCAGCACTCCTAGGGGGGGCGCTTCTAATGGCTACACCTTC. This sequence encodes CASTPRGGASNGYTF.